This T cell receptor beta chain is drawn from a study of T cell clones after liver transplantation. Study information: TCRbeta sequencing after a pre-transplant mixed lymphocyte reaction identified graft-donor-reactive clones, later tracked in post-transplant blood. Graft-donor-reactive sequences were compared with third-party-reactive TCRbeta sequences from pre-transplant mixed lymphocyte reactions.

Generated by immunoSEQ multiplex PCR, the TCRdb table keeps only in-frame clones and is missing some. Of more than 75,000 clones in the sample, 80% to 85% were seen once. The V gene end was trimmed by 5 bases and the J gene end by 3 bases; junction bases not matched to a gene: 3. The CDR3 extends over 14 amino acids. Looked up from germline, CDR1 is SQVTM and CDR2 is ANQGSEA. The chain uses TRBV29-1 and TRBJ2-3; TRBD1 agrees at 12 bases. Specimen: CD4+ T cells from blood, collected approximately 3.5 years after liver transplant. The clonotype was recovered from a human patient who received a liver transplant. Some T cells may originate from the graft donor. Here the CDR3 reads CSVRDRGRTDTQYF. The CDR3 DNA is TGCAGCGTTCGGGACAGGGGGCGGACAGATACGCAGTATTTT.